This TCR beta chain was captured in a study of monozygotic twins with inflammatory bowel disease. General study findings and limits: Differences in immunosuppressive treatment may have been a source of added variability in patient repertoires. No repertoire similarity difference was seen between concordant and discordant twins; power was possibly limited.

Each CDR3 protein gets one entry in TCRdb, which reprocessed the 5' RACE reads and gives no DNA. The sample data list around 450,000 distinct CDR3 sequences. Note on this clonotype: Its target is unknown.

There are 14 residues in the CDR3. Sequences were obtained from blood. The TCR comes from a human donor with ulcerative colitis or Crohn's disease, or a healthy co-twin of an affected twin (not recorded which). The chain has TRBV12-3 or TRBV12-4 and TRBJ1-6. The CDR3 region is CASSLHTDNSPLHF.